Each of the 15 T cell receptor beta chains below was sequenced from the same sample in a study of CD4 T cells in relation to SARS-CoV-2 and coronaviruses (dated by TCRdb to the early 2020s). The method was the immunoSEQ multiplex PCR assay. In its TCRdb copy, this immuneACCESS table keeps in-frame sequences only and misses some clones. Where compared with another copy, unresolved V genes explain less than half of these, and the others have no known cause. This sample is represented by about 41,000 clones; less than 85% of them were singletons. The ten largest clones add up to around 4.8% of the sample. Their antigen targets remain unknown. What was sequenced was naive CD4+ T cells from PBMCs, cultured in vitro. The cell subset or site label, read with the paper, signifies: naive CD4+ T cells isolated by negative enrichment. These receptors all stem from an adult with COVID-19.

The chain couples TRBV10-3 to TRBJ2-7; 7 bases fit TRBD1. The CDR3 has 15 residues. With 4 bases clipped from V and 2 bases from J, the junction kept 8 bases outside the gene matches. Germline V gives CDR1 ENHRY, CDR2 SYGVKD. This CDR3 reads CAISGTGSQTYEQYF. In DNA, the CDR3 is TGTGCCATCAGTGGGACAGGTTCTCAAACCTACGAGCAGTACTTC.

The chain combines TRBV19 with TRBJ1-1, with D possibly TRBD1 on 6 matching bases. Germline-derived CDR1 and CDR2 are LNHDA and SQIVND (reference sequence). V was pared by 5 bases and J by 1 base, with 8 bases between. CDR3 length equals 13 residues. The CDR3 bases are TGTGCCAGTAGTTGGACAGAGAACACTGAAGCTTTCTTT. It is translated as CASSWTENTEAFF.

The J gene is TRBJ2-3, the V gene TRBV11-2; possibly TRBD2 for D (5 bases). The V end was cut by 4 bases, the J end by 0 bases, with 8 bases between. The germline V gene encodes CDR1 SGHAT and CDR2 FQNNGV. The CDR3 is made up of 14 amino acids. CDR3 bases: TGTGCCAGCAGCTCCTGGACTAGCACAGATACGCAGTATTTT. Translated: CASSSWTSTDTQYF.

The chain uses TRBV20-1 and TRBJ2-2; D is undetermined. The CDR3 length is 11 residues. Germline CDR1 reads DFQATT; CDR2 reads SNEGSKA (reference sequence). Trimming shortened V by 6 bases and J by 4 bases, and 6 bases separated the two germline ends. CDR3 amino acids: CSAAFTGELFF. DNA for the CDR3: TGCAGTGCCGCGTTCACCGGGGAGCTGTTTTTT.

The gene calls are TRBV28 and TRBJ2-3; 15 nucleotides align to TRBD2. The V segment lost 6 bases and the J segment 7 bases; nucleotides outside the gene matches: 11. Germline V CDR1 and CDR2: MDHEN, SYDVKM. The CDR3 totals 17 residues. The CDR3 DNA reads TGTGCCAGCAGCCGGGAGGGACTAGCGGGAGGCCTGTATACGCAGTATTTT. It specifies CASSREGLAGGLYTQYF.

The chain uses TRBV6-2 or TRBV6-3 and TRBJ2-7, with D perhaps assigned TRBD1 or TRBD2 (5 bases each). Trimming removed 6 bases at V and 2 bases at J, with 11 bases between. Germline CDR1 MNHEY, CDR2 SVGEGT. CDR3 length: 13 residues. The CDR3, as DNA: TGTGCCAGCAGCGGGACGGAAACCTACGAGCAGTACTTC. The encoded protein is CASSGTETYEQYF.

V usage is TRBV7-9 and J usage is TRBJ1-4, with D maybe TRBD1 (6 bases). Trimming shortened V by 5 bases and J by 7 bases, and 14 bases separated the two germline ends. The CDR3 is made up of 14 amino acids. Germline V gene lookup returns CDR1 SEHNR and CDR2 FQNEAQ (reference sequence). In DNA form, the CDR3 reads TGTGCCAGCAGCGTCAGGGGAGCGGTTGAAAAACTGTTTTTT. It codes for CASSVRGAVEKLFF.

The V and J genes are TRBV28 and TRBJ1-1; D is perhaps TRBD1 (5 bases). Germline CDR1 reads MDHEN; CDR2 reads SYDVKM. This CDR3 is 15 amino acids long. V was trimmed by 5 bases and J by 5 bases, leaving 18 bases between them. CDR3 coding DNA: TGTGCCAGCAGTCGATACGGCCCCAAGGGGACTGAAGCTTTCTTT. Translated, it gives CASSRYGPKGTEAFF.

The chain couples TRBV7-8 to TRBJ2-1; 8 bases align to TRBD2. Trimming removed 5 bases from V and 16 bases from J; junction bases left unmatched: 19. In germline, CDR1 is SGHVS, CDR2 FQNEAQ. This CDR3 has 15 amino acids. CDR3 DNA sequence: TGTGCCAGCAGCGCTTATGGGATACCCGGCGGGGGGCTATTCTTC. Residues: CASSAYGIPGGGLFF.

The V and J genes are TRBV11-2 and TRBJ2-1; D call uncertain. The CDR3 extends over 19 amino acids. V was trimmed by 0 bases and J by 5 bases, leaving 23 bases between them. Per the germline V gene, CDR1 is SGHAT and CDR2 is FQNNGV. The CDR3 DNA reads TGTGCCAGCAGCTTAGAGGGAATCCGGGCCAGTGGCCGGGACAATGAGCAGTTCTTC. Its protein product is CASSLEGIRASGRDNEQFF.

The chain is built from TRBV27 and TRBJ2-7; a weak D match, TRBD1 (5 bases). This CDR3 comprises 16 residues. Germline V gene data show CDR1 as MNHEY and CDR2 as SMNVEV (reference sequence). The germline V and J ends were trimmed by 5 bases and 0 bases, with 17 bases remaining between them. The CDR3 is CASSTSPQAASYEQYF. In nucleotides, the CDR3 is TGTGCCAGCAGTACCAGTCCACAGGCCGCCTCCTACGAGCAGTACTTC.

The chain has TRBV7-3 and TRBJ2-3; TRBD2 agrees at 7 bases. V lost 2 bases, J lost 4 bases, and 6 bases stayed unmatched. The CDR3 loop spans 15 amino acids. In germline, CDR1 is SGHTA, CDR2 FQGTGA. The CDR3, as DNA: TGTGCCAGCAGCTTAGGTCTGGGAGGGTCAGATACGCAGTATTTT. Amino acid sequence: CASSLGLGGSDTQYF. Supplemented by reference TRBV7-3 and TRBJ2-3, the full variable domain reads GAGVSQTPSNKVTEKGKYVELRCDPISGHTALYWYRQSLGQGPEFLIYFQGTGAADDSGLPNDRFFAVRPEGSVSTLKIQRTERGDSAVYLCASSLGLGGSDTQYFGPGTRLTVL.

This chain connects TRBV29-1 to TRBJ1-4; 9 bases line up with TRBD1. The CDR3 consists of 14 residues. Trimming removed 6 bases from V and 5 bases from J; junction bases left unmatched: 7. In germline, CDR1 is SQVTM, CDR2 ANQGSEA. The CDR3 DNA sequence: TGCAGCGTCCGGGACAGGGAACTAAATGAAAAACTGTTTTTT. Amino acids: CSVRDRELNEKLFF.

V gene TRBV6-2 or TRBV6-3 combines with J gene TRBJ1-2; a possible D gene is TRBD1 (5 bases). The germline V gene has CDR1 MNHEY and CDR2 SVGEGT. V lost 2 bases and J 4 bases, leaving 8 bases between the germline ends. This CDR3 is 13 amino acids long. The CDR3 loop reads CASSYKDSYGYTF. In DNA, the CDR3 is TGTGCCAGCAGTTACAAAGACAGCTATGGCTACACCTTC.

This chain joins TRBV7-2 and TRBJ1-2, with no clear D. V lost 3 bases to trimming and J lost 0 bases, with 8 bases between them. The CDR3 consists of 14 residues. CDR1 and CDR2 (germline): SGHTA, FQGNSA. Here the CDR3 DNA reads TGTGCCAGCAGCTTCGGCAGAACTAACTATGGCTACACCTTC. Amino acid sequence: CASSFGRTNYGYTF.